Described below is a single T cell receptor (beta chain) sequence and its context. What this receptor recognizes is not known. No much larger clone is present one base from it, and per-base qualities are unavailable. According to the study, the label for this sample's time point signals: baseline before first vaccination. Vaccinee samples came from UK trials COV001 and COV002, including a single-blind randomized controlled phase 2/3 trial of AZD1222 (ChAdOx1 nCoV-19) in healthy adults. For TCRbeta chain sequencing, PBMC samples were collected from trial participants at day 0 and at day 28 after the second dose. This record comes from a study of T cell responses to AZD1222 COVID-19 vaccine (dated by TCRdb to about 2021). Notes on the research overall: AZD1222 recipients whose second dose came at about 4 weeks and those whose second dose came at about 12 weeks were combined into one group, since spike-specific TCR depth and breadth did not differ between the two schedules. Enrollment into the trials was organized by age into subgroups of 18-55, 56-69 and 70-plus years, and those subgroups contained roughly 160, 29 and 62 TCR-sequenced participants, respectively. TCR sequencing was performed for 233 trial participants, of whom approximately 200 were given two doses of AZD1222 and about 25 were given two doses of MenACWY control vaccine.

The CDR3 regions of human TCRbeta chains were analyzed by immunosequencing. The authors processed their data as follows. TCRs in the repertoires were compared against a reference library of SARS-CoV-2-specific TCRs that had been generated with the MIRA antigen-specificity platform. Breadth was defined as the fraction of unique TCRs that were SARS-CoV-2-associated, and depth was defined as the fraction of total T cells that were SARS-CoV-2-associated. Using the MIRA data, each spike-specific TCR was mapped to the spike region that the TCR reacts to and placed in a CD4 or CD8 class. Log10-transformed breadth and depth values were compared by one-way ANOVA with Sidak's multiple comparisons tests. In TCRdb, the immuneACCESS table is reduced to in-frame sequences with V and J assigned. These tables do not hold every clone; where another copy was compared, an unresolved V gene accounts for under half, and the others remain unexplained. Clone size and the V and J calls come from that table; the DNA yielded D and trimming. The sample includes 60,000 to 70,000 clones, with approximately 85% observed a single time. The ten largest clones represent under 6% of the sample.

Paper-wide results and their limitations: In the small 56-69-year group, the increase in depth fell short of significance, most likely because of low power. Because no day 14 peak-response samples were available, the repertoires could be characterized only after the peak T cell response. Reportedly, close to half of the unique spike-specific TCRs recognized epitopes lying outside the regions that are mutated in the B.1.351 and B.1.1.7 variants. Conclusions about previously exposed vaccinees are limited because only five to seven AZD1222 recipients were SARS-CoV-2 seropositive at baseline. Most participants were white British and females outnumbered males, and the authors suggested that clonal diversity may have been underestimated. After two AZD1222 doses, both the breadth and the depth of spike-specific TCRs were significantly higher than at day 0 and than in MenACWY recipients. The whole spike protein was spanned by vaccine-associated CD4 TCRs, and dominant responses were seen in regions 160-218 and 743-854.

At the junction V is shortened by 3 bases and J by 5 bases, with 16 bases in between. In the germline V gene, CDR1 corresponds to MGHRA and CDR2 to YSYEKL. The CDR3 contains 16 residues, cysteine and phenylalanine counted. The sequence is cut down to CDR3 DNA, 48 bases in frame from base 1. The chain links TRBV4-1 with TRBJ1-4; the D gene is possibly TRBD1, with 5 bases matching. The TCR was taken from an adult in good health. This sample comprised peripheral blood, obtained on day 0 of AZD1222 vaccination. The DNA reads as follows: TGCGCCAGCAGCCAGGGGGAACGGGAACGGAATGAAAAACTGTTTTTT. The encoded protein is CASSQGERERNEKLFF.